These 27 T cell receptor beta chains share one sample of origin, sequenced in a study of CD8+ T cells in alopecia areata. Investigators isolated RNA and reverse transcribed it into cDNA to act as the sequencing template. Generated by immunoSEQ multiplex PCR, the TCRdb table keeps only in-frame clones and is missing some. The sample contains roughly 200,000 clones, almost 65% of which appear only once. The sequenced sample was CD4+ T cells sorted from blood, obtained at week 0. The receptor set was obtained from a human donor with alopecia areata.

The chain combines TRBV30 with TRBJ1-1; possible D gene TRBD1, 5 bases. Germline values: CDR1 GTSNPN, CDR2 SVGIG (reference sequence). Trimming took off 0 bases at V and 7 bases at J, with 12 bases between the two ends. The CDR3 totals 13 residues. CDR3 loop: CAWSVGGAGEAFF. Written as DNA, the CDR3 is TGTGCCTGGAGTGTCGGAGGGGCAGGTGAAGCTTTCTTT.

This chain connects TRBV15 to TRBJ1-1; maybe TRBD1 (6 bases). Germline loops: CDR1 LNHNV, CDR2 YYDKDF (reference sequence). V was shortened by 4 bases and J by 1 base, with 13 bases between the two germline ends. This CDR3 is built from 15 residues. DNA for the CDR3: TGTGCCACCAGCACCGAAATGACAGGGAACACTGAAGCTTTCTTT. Amino acid sequence: CATSTEMTGNTEAFF.

The genes are TRBV5-1 and TRBJ1-4; D gene unclear. Trimming stripped 4 bases from V and 3 bases from J, with 7 bases between. Germline V gene sequence: CDR1 SGHRS, CDR2 YFSETQ. The CDR3 has 13 residues. CDR3 sequence: CASSNGSNEKLFF. The DNA of the CDR3 is TGCGCCAGCAGCAACGGATCTAATGAAAAACTGTTTTTT.

The genes are TRBV4-2 and TRBJ2-5; D possibly uses TRBD1 or TRBD2 (6 bases each). This CDR3 has 15 amino acids. V was trimmed by 0 bases and J by 4 bases, leaving 12 bases between them. Germline-derived CDR1 and CDR2 are LGHNA and YNFKEQ. The CDR3 here is CASSQDRGAPETQYF. Written as DNA, the CDR3 is TGTGCCAGCAGCCAAGATAGGGGGGCCCCAGAGACCCAGTACTTC.

The rearrangement joins TRBV7-3 to TRBJ2-7; D is possibly TRBD1 (6 bases). V lost 0 bases and J lost 2, with 8 bases in between. Germline V gene data show CDR1 as SGHTA and CDR2 as FQGTGA. The CDR3 covers 14 residues. This chain's CDR3 is CASSLTGATYEQYF. The CDR3, as DNA: TGTGCCAGCAGCTTAACGGGGGCGACCTACGAGCAGTACTTC.

The chain joins TRBV29-1 to TRBJ2-3; D unresolved. The CDR3 consists of 11 residues. The germline V gene encodes CDR1 SQVTM and CDR2 ANQGSEA. V dropped 5 bases and J dropped 5 bases, with 8 bases sitting between them. The CDR3 nucleotides read TGCAGCGTTCACTCTGGAGATACGCAGTATTTT. Amino acids: CSVHSGDTQYF.

V usage is TRBV25-1 and J usage is TRBJ2-7; tentative D call: TRBD1 (5 bases). Germline V lookup: CDR1 MGHDK, CDR2 SYGVNS. This CDR3 is built from 15 residues. The V and J ends lost 6 bases and 3 bases respectively, with 18 bases between them. CDR3 region: CASSPIDSTGYEQYF. CDR3 coding DNA: TGTGCCAGCAGCCCCATAGACAGTACGGGCTACGAGCAGTACTTC.

The chain carries TRBV30 and TRBJ1-1, with D unclear. The V gene lost 5 bases and the J gene lost 1 base, with 11 bases spanning the gap. The CDR3 totals 13 residues. The germline V gene encodes CDR1 GTSNPN and CDR2 SVGIG (reference sequence). In DNA, the CDR3 is TGTGCCTGGGCCACGGCATCGAACACTGAAGCTTTCTTT. Protein product: CAWATASNTEAFF. Full variable domain (remainder filled in from reference TRBV30 and TRBJ1-1): SQTIHQWPATLVQPVGSPLSLECTVEGTSNPNLYWYRQAAGRGLQLLFYSVGIGQISSEVPQNLSASRPQDRQFILSSKKLLLSDSGFYLCAWATASNTEAFFGQGTRLTVV.

This clone was observed a handful of times. This chain joins TRBV30 and TRBJ1-1; the match to TRBD1 covers 7 bases. The V segment lost 0 bases and the J segment 8 bases; nucleotides outside the gene matches: 6. Germline loops: CDR1 GTSNPN, CDR2 SVGIG (reference sequence). The CDR3 sequence is 13 residues long. The CDR3 DNA follows: TGTGCCTGGAGTGTACCACCAGGGGGGGAAGCTTTCTTT. Protein sequence: CAWSVPPGGEAFF.

This CDR3 is CSVRAGDTGAHTEAFF. CDR3 in DNA: TGCAGCGTTCGTGCTGGGGATACAGGGGCGCACACTGAAGCTTTCTTT. The chain couples TRBV29-1 to TRBJ1-1, with 7 bases that match TRBD1. The germline CDR1 and CDR2 sequences are SQVTM and ANQGSEA. The CDR3 runs to 16 residues. J gave up 3 bases and V 5 bases, and 15 bases lay outside the gene matches.

The V and J genes are TRBV29-1 and TRBJ2-3; D remains unclear. This CDR3 is 14 amino acids long. Germline CDR1 SQVTM, CDR2 ANQGSEA. V was cut by 3 bases and J by 5 bases, with 15 bases left in between. In DNA form, the CDR3 reads TGCAGCGTTGAGGAGTTAGGGAAGAAAGATACGCAGTATTTT. The encoded protein is CSVEELGKKDTQYF.

This clone was observed a few times. Within the sample, other DNA sequences also encode this same CDR3. The chain carries TRBV19 and TRBJ2-4, with D maybe TRBD2 (5 bases). Trimming stripped 1 base from V and 5 bases from J, with 6 bases between. CDR1 is LNHDA and CDR2 is SQIVND in the germline V gene (reference sequence). The CDR3 length is 13 residues. The CDR3 DNA reads as TGTGCCAGTAGTATAGGGCGGGAAAACATTCAGTACTTC. Translation: CASSIGRENIQYF. The whole variable domain, remainder taken from reference TRBV19 and TRBJ2-4, is DGGITQSPKYLFRKEGQNVTLSCEQNLNHDAMYWYRQDPGQGLRLIYYSQIVNDFQKGDIAEGYSVSREKKESFPLTVTSAQKNPTAFYLCASSIGRENIQYFGAGTRLSVL.

J is TRBJ2-1 and V is TRBV2; 11 bases agree with TRBD2. The junction had 8 bases not matched to a gene; V was cut back by 1 base and J by 9 bases. In germline, CDR1 is SNHLY, CDR2 FYNNEI. CDR3 length: 16 residues. The CDR3 DNA sequence: TGTGCCAGCAGTGAAGTTACTAGCGGGGGTAGGGGTGAGCAGTTCTTC. It is translated as CASSEVTSGGRGEQFF.

V gene TRBV5-6 combines with J gene TRBJ2-5; D assignment may be TRBD1 or TRBD2 (5 bases each). V lost 3 bases and J lost 3, with 12 bases in between. The CDR3 consists of 14 residues. Germline-derived CDR1 and CDR2 are SGHDT and YYEEEE. The CDR3 sequence is CASSSPGREETQYF. In DNA form, the CDR3 reads TGTGCCAGCAGCTCTCCGGGACGGGAAGAGACCCAGTACTTC. The full variable domain, completed using reference TRBV5-6 and TRBJ2-5, is DAGVTQSPTHLIKTRGQQVTLRCSPKSGHDTVSWYQQALGQGPQFIFQYYEEEERQRGNFPDRFSGHQFPNYSSELNVNALLLGDSALYLCASSSPGREETQYFGPGTRLLVL.

The rearrangement uses TRBV29-1 and TRBJ1-1; 9 nucleotides agree with TRBD1. There are 16 residues in the CDR3. CDR1 is SQVTM, CDR2 ANQGSEA, per germline. The V gene end was trimmed by 6 bases and the J gene end by 4 bases; junction bases not matched to a gene: 15. This CDR3 is CSVGGTGRTLATEAFF. The CDR3 DNA follows: TGCAGCGTGGGAGGGACAGGGCGGACGTTGGCCACTGAAGCTTTCTTT.

The chain carries TRBV2 and TRBJ2-3, with D perhaps TRBD2 (6 bases). The V end lost 1 base, the J end lost 3 bases, and 14 bases lay between the germline ends. CDR3 size: 16 residues. Germline V CDR1 and CDR2: SNHLY, FYNNEI. The CDR3 loop is CASSEVRGYGTDTQYF. The CDR3 region has the DNA TGTGCCAGCAGTGAAGTCCGGGGGTATGGAACAGATACGCAGTATTTT. Based on the CDR3 plus reference TRBV2 and TRBJ2-3, the full variable domain is EPEVTQTPSHQVTQMGQEVILRCVPISNHLYFYWYRQILGQKVEFLVSFYNNEISEKSEIFDDQFSVERPDGSNFTLKIRSTKLEDSAMYFCASSEVRGYGTDTQYFGPGTRLTVL.

This chain joins TRBV9 and TRBJ2-1, with D possibly being TRBD1 or TRBD2 (5 bases each). Trimming removed 4 bases from V and 5 bases from J, with 13 bases in between. The length of the CDR3 is 14 residues. Germline CDR1 is SGDLS and CDR2 is YYNGEE. The CDR3 sequence: CASSFRDDNNEQFF. The CDR3 region has the DNA TGTGCCAGCAGCTTCCGGGACGATAACAATGAGCAGTTCTTC.

The chain is built from TRBV30 and TRBJ1-4; 9 positions match TRBD1. With V trimmed by 2 bases and J by 5 bases, 3 bases remained unmatched. The germline V gene encodes CDR1 GTSNPN and CDR2 SVGIG (reference sequence). The CDR3 is 14 residues long. CDR3 nucleotide sequence: TGTGCCTGGAGTCGGACAGGGGAAAATGAAAAACTGTTTTTT. Amino acids: CAWSRTGENEKLFF.

Comments on this clone: Other nucleotide sequences from this sample produce the same CDR3. The chain couples TRBV29-1 to TRBJ2-3; D may be TRBD1 or TRBD2 (5 bases each). The CDR3 totals 12 residues. Looked up from germline, CDR1 is SQVTM and CDR2 is ANQGSEA. V gave up 3 bases and J gave up 1 base, with 5 bases separating them. The CDR3 is CSVEGGTDTQYF. The CDR3 nucleotides read TGCAGCGTTGAGGGGGGCACAGATACGCAGTATTTT.

The rearrangement uses TRBV29-1 and TRBJ2-7; D unclear. The germline V and J ends were trimmed by 0 bases and 4 bases, with 7 bases remaining between them. Germline values: CDR1 SQVTM, CDR2 ANQGSEA. CDR3 length: 12 residues. Here the CDR3 DNA reads TGCAGCGTTGAAGATCCAGGTTACGAGCAGTACTTC. Its protein product is CSVEDPGYEQYF.

V usage is TRBV29-1 and J usage is TRBJ2-3; 14 positions match TRBD2. The germline V gene encodes CDR1 SQVTM and CDR2 ANQGSEA. Unmatched junction bases numbered 5, after V lost 4 bases and J lost 2 bases. The CDR3 is 16 amino acids. The CDR3 protein is CSVVWTSGGPTDTQYF. CDR3 coding DNA: TGCAGCGTTGTGTGGACTAGCGGGGGGCCCACAGATACGCAGTATTTT.

V usage is TRBV4-1 and J usage is TRBJ2-3; no reliable D call. CDR1 and CDR2 (germline): MGHRA, YSYEKL. With 4 bases removed from V and 4 bases from J, the gap between germline ends came to 15 bases. The CDR3 is 15 residues long. The CDR3 here is CASSRPIGVADTQYF. Here the CDR3 DNA reads TGCGCCAGCAGCCGACCCATTGGGGTGGCAGATACGCAGTATTTT.

The V call is TRBV20-1, the J call TRBJ1-2; D unresolved. The V end was cut by 0 bases, the J end by 7 bases, with 6 bases between. The CDR3 length is 11 residues. Germline CDR1 reads DFQATT; CDR2 reads SNEGSKA (reference sequence). The CDR3 nucleotides are TGCAGTGCTAGAGATAACGGTGGCTACACCTTC. As protein: CSARDNGGYTF.

The chain has TRBV13 and TRBJ1-4; D is unclear. Germline values: CDR1 PRHDT, CDR2 FYEKMQ (reference sequence). The CDR3 runs 13 residues. Trimming stripped 7 bases from V and 4 bases from J, with 10 bases between. DNA for the CDR3: TGTGCCAGCAAGCCGGCAGTTAATGAAAAACTGTTTTTT. This gives the protein CASKPAVNEKLFF. Drawing the rest from reference TRBV13 and TRBJ1-4, the complete variable domain is AAGVIQSPRHLIKEKRETATLKCYPIPRHDTVYWYQQGPGQDPQFLISFYEKMQSDKGSIPDRFSAQQFSDYHSELNMSSLELGDSALYFCASKPAVNEKLFFGSGTQLSVL.

The rearrangement links TRBV30 to TRBJ1-5; a weak D match, TRBD1 (5 bases). The CDR3 extends over 12 amino acids. Germline assignment: CDR1 GTSNPN and CDR2 SVGIG (reference sequence). V lost 4 bases and J 5 bases, leaving 9 bases between the germline ends. The DNA of the CDR3 is TGTGCCTGGAATAGGGGAGATCAGCCCCAGCATTTT. As protein: CAWNRGDQPQHF.

This clone was seen more than once but under ten times. The chain couples TRBV6-1 to TRBJ1-5; D may be TRBD1 (5 bases). Deletions cut 8 bases from V and 2 bases from J, with 13 bases between. Germline V lookup: CDR1 MNHNS, CDR2 SASEGT. This CDR3 has 14 amino acids. The CDR3 loop is CASWQGRGNQPQHF. CDR3 DNA sequence: TGTGCCAGCTGGCAGGGACGAGGCAATCAGCCCCAGCATTTT.

The chain employs TRBV28 and TRBJ2-3, with D perhaps matching TRBD2 (5 bases). This CDR3 region has 15 residues. Germline V CDR1 and CDR2: MDHEN, SYDVKM. Deletions cut 3 bases from V and 9 bases from J, with 19 bases between. The CDR3 DNA is TGTGCCAGCAGTTTGAGGCCCCCCGAGGGTCGGACGCAGTATTTT. It is translated as CASSLRPPEGRTQYF. Complete variable domain (other parts from reference TRBV28 and TRBJ2-3): DVKVTQSSRYLVKRTGEKVFLECVQDMDHENMFWYRQDPGLGLRLIYFSYDVKMKEKGDIPEGYSVSREKKERFSLILESASTNQTSMYLCASSLRPPEGRTQYFGPGTRLTVL.